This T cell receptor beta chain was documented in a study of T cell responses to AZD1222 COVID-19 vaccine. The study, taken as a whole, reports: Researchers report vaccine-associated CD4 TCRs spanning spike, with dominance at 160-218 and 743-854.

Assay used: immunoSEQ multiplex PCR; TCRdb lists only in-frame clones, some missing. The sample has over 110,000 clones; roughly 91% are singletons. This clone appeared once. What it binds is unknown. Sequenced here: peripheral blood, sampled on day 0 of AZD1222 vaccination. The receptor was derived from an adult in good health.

CDR3 sequence reads: CASSLSAQDRGPGANVLTF. CDR3 coding DNA: TGTGCCAGCAGTTTGTCCGCGCAGGACAGGGGGCCTGGGGCCAACGTCCTGACTTTC. The chain uses TRBV27 and TRBJ2-6; TRBD1 aligns across 11 bases. The CDR3 runs to 19 residues. Germline trimming cut 3 bases from V and 2 bases from J; bases unmatched to any gene: 9. CDR1 is MNHEY, CDR2 SMNVEV, per germline (reference sequence).